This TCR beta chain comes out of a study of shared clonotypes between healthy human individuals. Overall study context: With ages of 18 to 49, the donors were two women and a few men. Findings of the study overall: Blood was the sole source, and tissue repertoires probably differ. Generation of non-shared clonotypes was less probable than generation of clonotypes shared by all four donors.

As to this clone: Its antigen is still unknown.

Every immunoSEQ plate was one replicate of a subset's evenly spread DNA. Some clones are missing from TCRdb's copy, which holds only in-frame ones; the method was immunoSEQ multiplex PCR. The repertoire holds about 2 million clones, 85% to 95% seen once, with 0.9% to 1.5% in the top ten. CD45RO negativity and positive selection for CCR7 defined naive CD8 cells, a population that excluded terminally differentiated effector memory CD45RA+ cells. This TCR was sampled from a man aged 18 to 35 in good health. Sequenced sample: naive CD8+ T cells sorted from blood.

The CDR3 nucleotides read TGTGCCAGCAGTTACTCTGGGACAGCCGGCCGGGGGGGCTACACCTTC. Translation gives CASSYSGTAGRGGYTF. This chain links TRBV6-5 with TRBJ1-2; 7 bases line up with TRBD1. The CDR3 sequence is 16 residues long. The ends lost 0 bases at V and 8 bases at J; junction bases unmatched: 12. Germline assignment: CDR1 MNHEY and CDR2 SVGAGI.